This T cell receptor (beta chain) was recorded in a study of T-cell memory formation after mild COVID-19. Background on the study: The TCR clusters were mostly specific to one donor.

This clonotype was counted a few times. Its antigen is still unknown. Researchers used 5'RACE with constant-segment primers to make TCR alpha and TCR beta cDNA libraries that carry sample barcodes and UMIs. Using its own MiXCR run on the 5' RACE reads, TCRdb lists one record per CDR3 protein. The data contain 120,000 or so distinct CDR3 sequences, approximately 15% of them singletons. The V end lost 6 bases, the J end lost 0 bases, and 12 bases lay between the germline ends. The germline gives CDR1 MNHNS, CDR2 SASEGT. The CDR3 totals 15 residues. Points from the study as a whole: The study detected some responding clones in pre-infection memory, suggesting cross-reactive memory joined. Nothing showed for sure that second-wave clones peaking on day 37 were SARS-CoV-2 specific.

V and J are TRBV6-1 and TRBJ1-5; D is unresolved. This TCR came from a man younger than 35 who had mild COVID-19 (a few samples of this study predate the infection). Cell type and time point are not known. Input material: PBMCs or a T cell subset sorted from them (not recorded which). The chain's CDR3 is CASRPGRVSNQPQHF. CDR3 in DNA: TGTGCCAGCAGACCCGGCAGAGTTAGCAATCAGCCCCAGCATTTT.